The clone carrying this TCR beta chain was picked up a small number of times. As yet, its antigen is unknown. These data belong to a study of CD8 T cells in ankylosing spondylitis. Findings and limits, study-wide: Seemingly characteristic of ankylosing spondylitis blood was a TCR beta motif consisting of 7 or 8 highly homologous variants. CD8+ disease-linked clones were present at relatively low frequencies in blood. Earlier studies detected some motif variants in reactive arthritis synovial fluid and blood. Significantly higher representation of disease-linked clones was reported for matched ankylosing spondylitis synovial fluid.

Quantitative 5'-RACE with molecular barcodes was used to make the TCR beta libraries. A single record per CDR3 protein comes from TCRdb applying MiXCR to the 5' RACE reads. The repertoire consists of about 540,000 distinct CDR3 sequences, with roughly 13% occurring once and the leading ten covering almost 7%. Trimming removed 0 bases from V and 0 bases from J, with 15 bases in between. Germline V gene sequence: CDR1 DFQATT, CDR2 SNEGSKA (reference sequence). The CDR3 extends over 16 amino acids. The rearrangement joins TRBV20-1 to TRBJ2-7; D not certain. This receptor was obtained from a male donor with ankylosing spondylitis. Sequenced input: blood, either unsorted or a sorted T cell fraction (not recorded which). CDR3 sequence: CSARDVGSLFSYEQYF. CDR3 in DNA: TGCAGTGCTAGAGACGTAGGATCCCTATTCTCCTACGAGCAGTACTTC.